Below are 2 T cell receptor beta chains sequenced from a single sample in a study of Graves' ophthalmopathy and Graves' hyperthyroidism (dated by TCRdb to the late 2010s). TCRdb lists the instrument as Illumina HiSeq 2000. For repertoire sequencing, the TCR beta CDR3 regions were amplified from RNA transcripts. The first round of RT-PCR was done with HTBI primers and the Qiagen OneStep RT-PCR kit, and was followed by a second round of multiplex PCR, then size selection and purification. TCRdb reworked the public reads: Q25 trimming with fastp, MiXCR clone assembly, productive beta chains retained. Each entry merges the rows of one CDR3 protein and shows their most common DNA and genes. The sample table shows around 400,000 distinct CDR3 sequences, and around a fifth are seen once. The ten biggest clones cover approximately 3% of the sample. The source material was peripheral blood. The origin of the receptors is a woman aged 18-29 years with stable Graves' hyperthyroidism. Donor details come from another sample of the same person, matched by shared clones.

This clonotype was seen many times. The V call is TRBV29-1, the J call TRBJ1-1; no clear D. CDR1 and CDR2 (germline): SQVTM, ANQGSEA. Trimming removed 7 bases from V and 1 base from J, with 10 bases in between. This CDR3 is built from 12 residues. The CDR3 reads CSARTANTEAFF. For the CDR3, the DNA is TGCAGCGCTCGGACGGCGAACACTGAAGCTTTCTTT.

This clonotype showed up many times. The chain joins TRBV28 to TRBJ2-7; the D is unclear. Trimming pared 5 bases from V and 4 bases from J, leaving 9 bases between. The V gene's germline CDR1 is MDHEN and CDR2 SYDVKM. The CDR3 has 12 amino acids. CDR3 loop: CASSTNPYEQYF. DNA for the CDR3: TGTGCCAGCAGTACGAACCCGTACGAGCAGTACTTC.